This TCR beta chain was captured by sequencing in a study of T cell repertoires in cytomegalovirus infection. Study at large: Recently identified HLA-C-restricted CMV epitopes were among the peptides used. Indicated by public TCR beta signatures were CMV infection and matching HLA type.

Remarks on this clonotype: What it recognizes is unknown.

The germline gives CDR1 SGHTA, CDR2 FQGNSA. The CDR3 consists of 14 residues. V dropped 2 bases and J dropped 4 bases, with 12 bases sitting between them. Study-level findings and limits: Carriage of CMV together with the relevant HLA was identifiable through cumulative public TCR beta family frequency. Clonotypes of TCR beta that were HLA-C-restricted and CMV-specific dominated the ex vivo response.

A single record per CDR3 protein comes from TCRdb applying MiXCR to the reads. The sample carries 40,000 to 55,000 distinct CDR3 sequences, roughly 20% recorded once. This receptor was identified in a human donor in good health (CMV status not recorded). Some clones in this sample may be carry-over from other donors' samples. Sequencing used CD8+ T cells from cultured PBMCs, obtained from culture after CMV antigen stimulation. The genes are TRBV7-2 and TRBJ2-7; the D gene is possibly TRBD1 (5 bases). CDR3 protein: CASSLRQFRYEQYF. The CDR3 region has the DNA TGTGCCAGCAGCTTACGACAGTTCCGTTACGAGCAGTACTTC.